The rows below give T cell receptor beta chains drawn from one sample of a study of shared clonotypes between healthy human individuals. The method was immunoSEQ multiplex PCR; TCRdb's version includes in-frame clones alone and lacks a portion of them. The data contain some 2,000,000 clones, about 95% of them singletons. The material sequenced was naive CD8+ T cells sorted from blood. The receptors originated from a man between 18 and 35 years old in good health. The CDR3 runs from the conserved cysteine through the conserved F or W. The order of the fields is J gene, V gene, D gene, clone size, CDR3 DNA, CDR3 protein. The D gene is left open where the match is weak. The size of a clone is reported for some rows only, either as once, few or many, or as a class for expanded clones.

TRBJ2-7 TRBV6-5 - - TGTGCCAGCAGTTACGCACCGGACAGTCCATTGTACTTC CASSYAPDSPLYF
TRBJ1-1 TRBV4-1 TRBD1 - TGCGCCAGCAGCCAACAGGATGCAGGGGGCCGCACTGAAGCTTTCTTT CASSQQDAGGRTEAFF
TRBJ1-4 TRBV2 TRBD1 - TGTGCCAGCAGCCCATTTCTACCCGGTATCCTCACTACAGGGGGACATAATGAAAAACTGTTTTTT CASSPFLPGILTTGGHNEKLFF
TRBJ2-2 TRBV4-1 TRBD2 - TGCGCCAGCAGCCAAGATGCAACGGGAGGGGCCACCGGGGAGCTGTTTTTT CASSQDATGGATGELFF
TRBJ1-5 TRBV6-5 - - TGTGCCAGCAGTTACGGAAGCAATCAGCCCCAGCATTTT CASSYGSNQPQHF
TRBJ1-2 TRBV27 - - TGTGCCAGCAGTTTAGTTTATGAGGGGTACTATGGCTACACCTTC CASSLVYEGYYGYTF
TRBJ1-1 TRBV5-1 - - TGCGCCAGCAGCTTAAGTGCGGGGAACACTGAAGCTTTCTTT CASSLSAGNTEAFF
TRBJ2-2 TRBV27 - - TGTGCCAGTCGGCCCTTTAACACCGGGGAGCTGTTTTTT CASRPFNTGELFF
TRBJ2-2 TRBV28 TRBD2 - TGTGCCACCTCCCGACTAGCGGGGTTAACCGGGGAGCTGTTTTTT CATSRLAGLTGELFF
TRBJ2-1 TRBV5-6 - once TGTGCCAGCAGCGGGGGTATAGAGACCGGTTTATACAATGAGCAGTTCTTC CASSGGIETGLYNEQFF
TRBJ2-2 TRBV9 - - TGTGCCAGCAGCGCAAACCCCACCGGGGAGCTGTTTTTT CASSANPTGELFF
TRBJ1-2 TRBV27 - - TGTGCCAGCAGTTTCCAAGCTAACTATGGCTACACCTTC CASSFQANYGYTF
TRBJ2-5 TRBV7-8 - - TGTGCCAGCAGCTACCCAGGGGTTTGGGAGACCCAGTACTTC CASSYPGVWETQYF
TRBJ2-5 TRBV27 TRBD2 - TGTGCCAGCAGTTTATCGCGGGGGGGCTTCGAGGAGACCCAGTACTTC CASSLSRGGFEETQYF
TRBJ1-6 TRBV28 TRBD1 - TGTGCCAGCAGTTTGACAGGGGGAATCTCACCCCTCCACTTT CASSLTGGISPLHF
TRBJ1-1 TRBV28 - - TGTGCCAGCAGTTTCAGACAGGCCATCCCAATGAACACTGAAGCTTTCTTT CASSFRQAIPMNTEAFF
TRBJ1-1 TRBV5-5 - - TGTGCCAGCAGCTTTCCCAGGGAAGCGCCTGAAGCTTTCTTT CASSFPREAPEAFF